This T cell receptor (beta chain) was documented in a study of regulatory T cells in long-lasting Graves disease. Library construction for TCR beta used iRepertoire HTBI primers and Arm-PCR of CDR3 regions. TCRdb used MiXCR to reprocess the multiplex PCR reads, holding one entry per CDR3 protein. The sample has 360,000 or so distinct CDR3 sequences; 15% to 20% are singletons. Stated time point: newly diagnosed GD, antithyroid drugs for less than 3 months. Following extraction of RNA from PBMCs, that RNA was used to make the TCR library. CDR3 length: 16 residues. Trimming took 6 bases from V and 1 from J; bases not matched to a gene: 10. Germline V gene data show CDR1 as MNHNS and CDR2 as SASEGT. This clonotype was counted at least ten times. Separately, the same data were catalogued under a study of T cells in Graves' hyperthyroidism and ophthalmopathy. As reported in that work: TCR CDR3 regions were first amplified by RT-PCR with HTBI primers. Among thyroid clonotypes expanded above 0.001, most also appeared in blood.

This sequence originates from a woman under 30 with Graves disease. This material consisted of peripheral blood mononuclear cells (PBMCs), taken at new diagnosis, from a patient treated with antithyroid drugs. The chain combines TRBV6-1 with TRBJ2-5, with 8 bases that match TRBD1. The CDR3 region has the DNA TGTGCCAGCAGCGTGGACAGGGCGTGGGGCCAAGAGACCCAGTACTTC. Translating gives CASSVDRAWGQETQYF.